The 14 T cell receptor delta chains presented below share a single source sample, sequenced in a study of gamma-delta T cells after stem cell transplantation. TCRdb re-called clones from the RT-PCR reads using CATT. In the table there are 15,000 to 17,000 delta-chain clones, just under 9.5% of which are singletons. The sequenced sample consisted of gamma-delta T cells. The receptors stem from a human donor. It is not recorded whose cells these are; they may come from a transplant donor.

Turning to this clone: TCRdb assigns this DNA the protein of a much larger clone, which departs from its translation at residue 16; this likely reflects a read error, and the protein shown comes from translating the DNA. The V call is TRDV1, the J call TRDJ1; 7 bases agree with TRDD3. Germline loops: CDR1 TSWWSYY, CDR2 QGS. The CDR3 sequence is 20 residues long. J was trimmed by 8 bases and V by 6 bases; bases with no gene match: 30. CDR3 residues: CALGKRLFHDLYGDIVKLIF. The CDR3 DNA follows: TGTGCTCTTGGAAAGCGCCTGTTCCACGACCTTTACGGGGATATTGTGAAACTCATCTTT.

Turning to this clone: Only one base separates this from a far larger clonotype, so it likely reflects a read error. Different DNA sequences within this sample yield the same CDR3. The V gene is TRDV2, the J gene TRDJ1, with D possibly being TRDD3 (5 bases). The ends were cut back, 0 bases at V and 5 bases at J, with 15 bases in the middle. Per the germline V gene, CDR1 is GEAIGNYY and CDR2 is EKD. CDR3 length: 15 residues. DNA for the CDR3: TGTGCCTGTGACACCGTGTTGGGGAGACCTGATAAACTCATCTTT. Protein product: CACDTVLGRPDKLIF.

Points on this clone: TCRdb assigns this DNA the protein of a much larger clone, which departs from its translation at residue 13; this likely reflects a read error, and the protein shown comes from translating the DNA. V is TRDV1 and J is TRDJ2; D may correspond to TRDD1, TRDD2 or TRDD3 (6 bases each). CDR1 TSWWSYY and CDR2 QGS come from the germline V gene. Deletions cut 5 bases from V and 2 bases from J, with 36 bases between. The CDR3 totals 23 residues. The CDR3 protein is CALGKGILLKYGEILDLTAQLFF. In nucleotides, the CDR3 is TGTGCTCTTGGGAAGGGGATCCTACTGAAATACGGGGAGATACTGGACTTGACAGCACAACTCTTCTTT.

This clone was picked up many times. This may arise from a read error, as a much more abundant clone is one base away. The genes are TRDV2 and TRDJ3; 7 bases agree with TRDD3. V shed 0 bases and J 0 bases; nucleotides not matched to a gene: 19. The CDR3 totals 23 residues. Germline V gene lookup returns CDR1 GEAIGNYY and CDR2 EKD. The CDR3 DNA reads TGTGCCTGTGACACCGCGCCTACTGGGGTCCCCAACCTAAGCTCCTGGGACACCCGACAGATGTTTTTC. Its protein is CACDTAPTGVPNLSSWDTRQMFF.

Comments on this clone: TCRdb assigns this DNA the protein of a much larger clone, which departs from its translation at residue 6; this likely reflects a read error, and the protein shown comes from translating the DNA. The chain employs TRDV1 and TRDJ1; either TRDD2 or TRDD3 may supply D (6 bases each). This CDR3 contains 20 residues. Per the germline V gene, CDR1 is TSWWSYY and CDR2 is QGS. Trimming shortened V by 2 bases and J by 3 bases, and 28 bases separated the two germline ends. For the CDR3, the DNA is TGTGCTCTTGGGGAAGGTGGTGGGTCCTACGGGGACTGGGAGGCCGATAAACTCATCTTT. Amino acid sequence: CALGEGGGSYGDWEADKLIF.

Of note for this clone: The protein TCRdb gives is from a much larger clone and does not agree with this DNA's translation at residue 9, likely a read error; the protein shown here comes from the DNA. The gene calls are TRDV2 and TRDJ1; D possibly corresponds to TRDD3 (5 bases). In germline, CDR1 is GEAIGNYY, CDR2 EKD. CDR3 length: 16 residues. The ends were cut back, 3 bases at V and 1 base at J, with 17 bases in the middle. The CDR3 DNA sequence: TGTGCCTGTGACGGGTTGGGATTGGTGAGCACCGATAAACTCATCTTT. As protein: CACDGLGLVSTDKLIF.

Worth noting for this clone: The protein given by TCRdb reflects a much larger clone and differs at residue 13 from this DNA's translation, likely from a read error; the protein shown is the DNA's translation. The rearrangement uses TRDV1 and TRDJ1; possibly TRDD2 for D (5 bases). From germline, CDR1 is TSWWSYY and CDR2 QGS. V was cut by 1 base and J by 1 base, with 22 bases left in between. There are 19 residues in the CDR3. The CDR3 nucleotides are TGTGCTCTTGGGGAACCCTTTCTCTTCCGTCTACTGAGCACCGATAAACTCATCTTT. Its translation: CALGEPFLFRLLSTDKLIF.

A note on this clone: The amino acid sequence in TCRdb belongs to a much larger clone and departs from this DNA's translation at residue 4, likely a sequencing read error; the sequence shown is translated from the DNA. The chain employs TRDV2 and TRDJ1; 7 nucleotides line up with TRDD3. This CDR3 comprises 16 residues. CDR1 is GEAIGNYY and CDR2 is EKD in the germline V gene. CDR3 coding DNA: TGTGCCTGTGGCACCGTAGGGGATAGTATGGGCGATAAACTCATCTTT. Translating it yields CACGTVGDSMGDKLIF.

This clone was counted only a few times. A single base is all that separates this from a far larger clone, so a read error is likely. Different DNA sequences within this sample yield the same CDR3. This CDR3 is CACDAVLTDTDKLIF. The CDR3, as DNA: TGTGCCTGTGACGCCGTACTGACAGACACTGATAAACTCATCTTT. This chain links TRDV2 with TRDJ1, with D unclear. Germline values: CDR1 GEAIGNYY, CDR2 EKD. The CDR3 runs to 15 residues.

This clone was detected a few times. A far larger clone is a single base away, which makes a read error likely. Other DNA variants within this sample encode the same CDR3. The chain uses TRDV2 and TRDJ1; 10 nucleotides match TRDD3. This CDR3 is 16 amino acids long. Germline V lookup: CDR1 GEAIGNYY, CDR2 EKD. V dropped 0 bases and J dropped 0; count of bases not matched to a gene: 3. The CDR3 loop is CACDTVGGYYTDKLIF. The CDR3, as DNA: TGTGCCTGTGACACCGTTGGGGGATACTACACCGATAAACTCATCTTT.

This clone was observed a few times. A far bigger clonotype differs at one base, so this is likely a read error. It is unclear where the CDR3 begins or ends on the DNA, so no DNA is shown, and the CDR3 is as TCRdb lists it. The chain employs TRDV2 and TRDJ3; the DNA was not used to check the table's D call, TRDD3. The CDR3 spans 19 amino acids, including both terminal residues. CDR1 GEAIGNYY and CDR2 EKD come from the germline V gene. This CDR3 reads CACDPLGIGSSWDTRQMFF.

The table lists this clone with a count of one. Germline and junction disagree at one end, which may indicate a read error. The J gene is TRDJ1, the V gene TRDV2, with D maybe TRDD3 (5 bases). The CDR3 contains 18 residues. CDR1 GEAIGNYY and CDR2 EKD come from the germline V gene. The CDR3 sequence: CAYDTKSNGESYTDQLIF. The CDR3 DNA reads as TGTGCCTATGACACTAAGAGTAATGGGGAATCGTACACCGATCAACTCATCTTT.

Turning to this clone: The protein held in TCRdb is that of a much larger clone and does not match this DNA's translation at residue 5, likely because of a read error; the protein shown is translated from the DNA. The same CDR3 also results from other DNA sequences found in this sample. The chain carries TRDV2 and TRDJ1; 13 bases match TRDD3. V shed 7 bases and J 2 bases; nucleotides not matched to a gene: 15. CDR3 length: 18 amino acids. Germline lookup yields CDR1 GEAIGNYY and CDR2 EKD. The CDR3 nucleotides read TGTGCCTGCGACGCCCTAAAATTACTGGGGGATACGACCGATAAACTCATCTTT. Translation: CACDALKLLGDTTDKLIF.

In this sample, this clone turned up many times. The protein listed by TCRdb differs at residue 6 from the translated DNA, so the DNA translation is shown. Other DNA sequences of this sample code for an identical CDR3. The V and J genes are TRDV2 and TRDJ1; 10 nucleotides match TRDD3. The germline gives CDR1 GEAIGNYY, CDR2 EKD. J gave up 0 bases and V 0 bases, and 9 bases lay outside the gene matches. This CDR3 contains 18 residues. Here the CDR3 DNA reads TGTGCCTGTGACACCGGGGGTGGGGGATACCCGGACACCGATAAACTCATCTTT. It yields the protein CACDTGGGGYPDTDKLIF.